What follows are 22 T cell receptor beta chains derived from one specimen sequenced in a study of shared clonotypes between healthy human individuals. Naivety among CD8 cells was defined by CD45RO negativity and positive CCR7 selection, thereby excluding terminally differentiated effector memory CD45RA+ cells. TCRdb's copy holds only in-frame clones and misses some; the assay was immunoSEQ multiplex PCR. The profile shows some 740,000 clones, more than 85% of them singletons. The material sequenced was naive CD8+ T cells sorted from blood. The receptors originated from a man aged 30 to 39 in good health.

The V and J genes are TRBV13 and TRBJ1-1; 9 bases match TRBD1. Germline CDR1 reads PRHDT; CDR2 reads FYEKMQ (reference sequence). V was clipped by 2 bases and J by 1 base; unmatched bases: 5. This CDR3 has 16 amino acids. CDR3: CASSLRTGETNTEAFF. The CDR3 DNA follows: TGTGCCAGCAGCTTACGGACAGGGGAGACGAACACTGAAGCTTTCTTT.

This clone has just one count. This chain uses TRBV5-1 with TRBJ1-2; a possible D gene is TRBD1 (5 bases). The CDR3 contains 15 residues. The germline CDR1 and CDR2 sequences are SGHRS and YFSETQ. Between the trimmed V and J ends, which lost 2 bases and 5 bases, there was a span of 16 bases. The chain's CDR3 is CASSFSPGSGYGYTF. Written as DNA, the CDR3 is TGCGCCAGCAGCTTTTCGCCGGGGTCAGGGTATGGCTACACCTTC.

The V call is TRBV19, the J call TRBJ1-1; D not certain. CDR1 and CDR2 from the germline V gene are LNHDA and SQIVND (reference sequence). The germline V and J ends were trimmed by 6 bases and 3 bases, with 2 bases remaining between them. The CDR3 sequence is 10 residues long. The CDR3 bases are TGTGCCAGTAGGGACACTGAAGCTTTCTTT. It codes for CASRDTEAFF.

DNA for the CDR3: TGTGCCAGCAGCTTCCCTAGCGGGAGGTCCCAAGAGACCCAGTACTTC. Translated, it gives CASSFPSGRSQETQYF. The J gene is TRBJ2-5, the V gene TRBV7-9; 11 nucleotides match TRBD2. V shed 3 bases and J 1 base; nucleotides not matched to a gene: 4. From germline, CDR1 is SEHNR and CDR2 FQNEAQ (reference sequence). This CDR3 is 16 amino acids long.

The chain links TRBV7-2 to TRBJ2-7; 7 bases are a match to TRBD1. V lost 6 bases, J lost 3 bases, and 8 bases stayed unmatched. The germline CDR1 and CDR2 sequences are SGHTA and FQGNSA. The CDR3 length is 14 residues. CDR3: CASRSTGSGYEQYF. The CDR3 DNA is TGTGCCAGCAGGTCGACAGGGAGCGGCTACGAGCAGTACTTC.

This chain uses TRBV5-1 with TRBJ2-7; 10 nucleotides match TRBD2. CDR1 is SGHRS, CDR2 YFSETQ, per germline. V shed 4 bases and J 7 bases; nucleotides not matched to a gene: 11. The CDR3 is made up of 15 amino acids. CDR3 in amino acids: CASSTPGLAKSEQYF. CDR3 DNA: TGCGCCAGCAGCACCCCGGGACTAGCGAAGTCAGAGCAGTACTTC.

The CDR3 DNA is TGTGCCACAGGCATTGGGGGCATCATTTACGAGCAGTACTTC. Amino acids: CATGIGGIIYEQYF. The rearrangement uses TRBV6-6 and TRBJ2-7; TRBD1 might be the D (6 bases). The ends were cut back, 10 bases at V and 4 bases at J, with 20 bases in the middle. Germline V gives CDR1 MNHNY, CDR2 SVGAGI (reference sequence). The CDR3 runs 14 residues.

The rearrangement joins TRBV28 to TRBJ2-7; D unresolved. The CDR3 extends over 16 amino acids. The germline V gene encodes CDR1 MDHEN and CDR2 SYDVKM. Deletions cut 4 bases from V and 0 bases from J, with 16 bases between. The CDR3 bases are TGTGCCAGCAGTTCCCTCCCTTTTACACGCTCCTACGAGCAGTACTTC. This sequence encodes CASSSLPFTRSYEQYF.

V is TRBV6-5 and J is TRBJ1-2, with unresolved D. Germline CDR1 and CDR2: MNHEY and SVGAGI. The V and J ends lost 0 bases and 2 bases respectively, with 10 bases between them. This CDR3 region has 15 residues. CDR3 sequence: CASSYSESANYGYTF. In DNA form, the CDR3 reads TGTGCCAGCAGTTACTCAGAATCAGCGAACTATGGCTACACCTTC.

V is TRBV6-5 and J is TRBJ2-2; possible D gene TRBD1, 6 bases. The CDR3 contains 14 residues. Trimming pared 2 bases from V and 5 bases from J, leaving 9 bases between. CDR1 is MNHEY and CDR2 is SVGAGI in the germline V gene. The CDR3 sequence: CASSYAQGTGELFF. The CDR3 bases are TGTGCCAGCAGTTACGCACAGGGTACCGGGGAGCTGTTTTTT.

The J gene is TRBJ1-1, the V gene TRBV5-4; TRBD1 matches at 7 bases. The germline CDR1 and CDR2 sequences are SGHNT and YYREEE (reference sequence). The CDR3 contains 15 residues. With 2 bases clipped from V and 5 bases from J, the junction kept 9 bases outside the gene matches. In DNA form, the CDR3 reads TGTGCCAGCAGCTTTCGGACAGGCCCTGGGACTGAAGCTTTCTTT. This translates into CASSFRTGPGTEAFF. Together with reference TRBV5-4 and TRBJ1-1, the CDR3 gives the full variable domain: ETGVTQSPTHLIKTRGQQVTLRCSSQSGHNTVSWYQQALGQGPQFIFQYYREEENGRGNFPPRFSGLQFPNYSSELNVNALELDDSALYLCASSFRTGPGTEAFFGQGTRLTVV.

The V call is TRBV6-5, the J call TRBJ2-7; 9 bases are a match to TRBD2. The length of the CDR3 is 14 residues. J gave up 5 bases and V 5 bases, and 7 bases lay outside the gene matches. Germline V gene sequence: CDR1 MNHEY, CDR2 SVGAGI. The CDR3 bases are TGTGCCAGCAGTCTGGCGGGAGGGCCCCACGAGCAGTACTTC. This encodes CASSLAGGPHEQYF.

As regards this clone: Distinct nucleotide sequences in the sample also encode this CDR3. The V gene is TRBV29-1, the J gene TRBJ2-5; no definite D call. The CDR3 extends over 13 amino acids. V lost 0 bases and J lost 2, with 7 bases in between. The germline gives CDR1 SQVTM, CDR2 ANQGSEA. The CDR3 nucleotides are TGCAGCGTTGAAGATCTTGGGCAAGAGACCCAGTACTTC. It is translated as CSVEDLGQETQYF. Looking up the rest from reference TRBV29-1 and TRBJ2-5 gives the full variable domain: SAVISQKPSRDICQRGTSLTIQCQVDSQVTMMFWYRQQPGQSLTLIATANQGSEATYESGFVIDKFPISRPNLTFSTLTVSNMSPEDSSIYLCSVEDLGQETQYFGPGTRLLVL.

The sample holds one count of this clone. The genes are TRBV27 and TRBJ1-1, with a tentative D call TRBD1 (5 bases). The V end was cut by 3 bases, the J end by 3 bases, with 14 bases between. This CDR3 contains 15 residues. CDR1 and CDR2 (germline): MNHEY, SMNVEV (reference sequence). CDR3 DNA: TGTGCCAGCAGTTTGGGGGGACCAGGGTACACTGAAGCTTTCTTT. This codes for CASSLGGPGYTEAFF.

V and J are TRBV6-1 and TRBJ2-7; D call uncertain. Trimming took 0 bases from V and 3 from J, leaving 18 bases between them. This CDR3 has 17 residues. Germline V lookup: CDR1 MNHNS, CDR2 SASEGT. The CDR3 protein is CASSEALPSPVGYEQYF. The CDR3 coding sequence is TGTGCCAGCAGTGAAGCGCTTCCCAGCCCCGTGGGCTACGAGCAGTACTTC.

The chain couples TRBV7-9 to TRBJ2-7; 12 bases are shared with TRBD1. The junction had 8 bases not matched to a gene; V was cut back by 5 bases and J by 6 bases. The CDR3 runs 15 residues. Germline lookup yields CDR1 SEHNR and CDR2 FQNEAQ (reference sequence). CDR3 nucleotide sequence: TGTGCCAGCAGCAATCGGGGACAGGGGGCCTCCGAGCAGTACTTC. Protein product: CASSNRGQGASEQYF.

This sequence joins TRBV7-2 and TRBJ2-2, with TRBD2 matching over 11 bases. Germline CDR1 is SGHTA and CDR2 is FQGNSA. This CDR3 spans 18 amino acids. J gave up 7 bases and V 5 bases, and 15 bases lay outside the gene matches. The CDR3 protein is CASSEGRLAGGIIGELFF. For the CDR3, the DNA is TGTGCCAGCAGCGAGGGGCGTCTAGCGGGAGGTATAATCGGGGAGCTGTTTTTT.

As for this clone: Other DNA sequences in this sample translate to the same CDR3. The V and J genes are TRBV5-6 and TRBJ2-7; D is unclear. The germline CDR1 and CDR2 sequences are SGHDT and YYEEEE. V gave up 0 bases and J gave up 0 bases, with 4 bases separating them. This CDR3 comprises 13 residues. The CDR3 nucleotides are TGTGCCAGCAGCTTGGGGGTCTCCTACGAGCAGTACTTC. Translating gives CASSLGVSYEQYF.

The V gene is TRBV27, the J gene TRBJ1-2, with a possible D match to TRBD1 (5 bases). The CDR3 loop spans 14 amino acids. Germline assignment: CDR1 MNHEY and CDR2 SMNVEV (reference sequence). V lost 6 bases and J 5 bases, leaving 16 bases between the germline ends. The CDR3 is CASRGWGTLYGYTF. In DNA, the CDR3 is TGTGCCAGCAGGGGATGGGGGACTCTATATGGCTACACCTTC.

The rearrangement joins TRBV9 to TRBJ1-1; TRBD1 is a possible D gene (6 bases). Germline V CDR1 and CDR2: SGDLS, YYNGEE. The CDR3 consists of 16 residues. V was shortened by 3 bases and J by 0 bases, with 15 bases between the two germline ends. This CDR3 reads CASSGEGGILNTEAFF. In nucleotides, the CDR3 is TGTGCCAGCAGCGGCGAGGGGGGGATTTTGAACACTGAAGCTTTCTTT. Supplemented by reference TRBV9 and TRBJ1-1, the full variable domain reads DSGVTQTPKHLITATGQRVTLRCSPRSGDLSVYWYQQSLDQGLQFLIQYYNGEERAKGNILERFSAQQFPDLHSELNLSSLELGDSALYFCASSGEGGILNTEAFFGQGTRLTVV.

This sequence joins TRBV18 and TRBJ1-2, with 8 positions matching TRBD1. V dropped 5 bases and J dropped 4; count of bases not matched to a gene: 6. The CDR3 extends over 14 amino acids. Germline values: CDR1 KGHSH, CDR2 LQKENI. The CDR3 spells CASSAQGERYGYTF. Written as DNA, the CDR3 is TGTGCCAGCTCAGCACAGGGGGAGCGCTATGGCTACACCTTC. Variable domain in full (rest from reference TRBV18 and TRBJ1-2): NAGVMQNPRHLVRRRGQEARLRCSPMKGHSHVYWYRQLPEEGLKFMVYLQKENIIDESGMPKERFSAEFPKEGPSILRIQQVVRGDSAAYFCASSAQGERYGYTFGSGTRLTVV.

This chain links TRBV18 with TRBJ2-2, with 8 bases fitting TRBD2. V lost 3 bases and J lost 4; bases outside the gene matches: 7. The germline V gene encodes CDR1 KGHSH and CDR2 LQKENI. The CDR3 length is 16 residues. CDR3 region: CASSPSGGPTTGELFF. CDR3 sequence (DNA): TGTGCCAGCTCACCGTCGGGAGGGCCGACCACCGGGGAGCTGTTTTTT.